This TCR beta chain was sequenced in a study of T-cell reconstitution after alpha-beta-depleted transplantation in children. Study outcomes and limitations: About two months after transplant, alpha-beta T cells reportedly came from several hundred expanded graft clones. At one year after transplant, newly produced T cells mostly accounted for T-cell counts and diversity. Day-60 TCRbeta diversity that was high in some patients was derived from surviving recipient T cells and thymic progenitors.

A TCRbeta library incorporating unique molecular identifiers was prepared. TCRdb ran MiXCR on the PCR reads and lists one entry per CDR3 protein. In the table there are about 870,000 distinct CDR3 sequences, roughly 15% of which are singletons. The CDR3 runs 14 residues. V was cut by 4 bases and J by 2 bases, with 14 bases left in between. Germline assignment: CDR1 SQVTM and CDR2 ANQGSEA. The table lists this clonotype with a few counts. Its specificity is not known. The chain couples TRBV29-1 to TRBJ2-5; D not certain. The source of this sequence is a male patient younger than 18 who had a stem cell transplant for acute lymphoblastic leukemia, so the T cells may come from the graft donor. Source: PBMCs, mostly from graft donor cells, taken 360 days after TCRalphabeta/CD19-depleted stem cell transplant. Here the CDR3 DNA reads TGCAGCGTTGCCAAGAGTTTGTCACAAGAGACCCAGTACTTC. Its translation: CSVAKSLSQETQYF. The full variable domain, its missing parts supplied by reference TRBV29-1 and TRBJ2-5, is SAVISQKPSRDICQRGTSLTIQCQVDSQVTMMFWYRQQPGQSLTLIATANQGSEATYESGFVIDKFPISRPNLTFSTLTVSNMSPEDSSIYLCSVAKSLSQETQYFGPGTRLLVL.